This TCR beta chain was profiled in a study of cytomegalovirus exposure and HLA in healthy donors. Deletions cut 4 bases from V and 2 bases from J, with 18 bases between. Germline V gene lookup returns CDR1 KGHSH and CDR2 LQKENI. The CDR3 loop spans 16 amino acids. In regard to this clone: What it binds is unknown.

Overall study results and limits: Investigators reported over 150 TCR beta chains as tied to cytomegalovirus. V segments that were indistinguishable, TRBV6-2 and TRBV6-3 among them, were omitted from analysis. Specificity of a few CMV-associated chains for CMV antigens was verified in vitro. In a later analysis, specific HLA alleles were associated with some 16,000 TCR beta sequences at a 0.05 false discovery rate.

The PCR employed 60 Vbeta primers together with 13 Jbeta primers. TCRdb keeps only in-frame clones here, not all; method: immunoSEQ multiplex PCR. This sample carries 90,000 to 150,000 clones, approximately 80% of them seen once, and the ten largest clones take around 1.5%. The sequence derives from a woman aged 18-29 years in good health and CMV-seronegative. Sequenced: PBMCs. The chain recombines TRBV18 with TRBJ2-7; D perhaps matches TRBD1 (6 bases). The CDR3 region is CASSLEQGRITYEQYF. CDR3 sequence (DNA): TGTGCCAGCTCACTCGAACAGGGCCGAATAACCTACGAGCAGTACTTC.